What follows are 17 T cell receptor beta chains derived from one specimen sequenced in a study of blood T cell repertoires in COVID-19. This table comes from immunoSEQ multiplex PCR, and its TCRdb copy is limited to in-frame clones, with some not included. The sample has about 260,000 clones, over 80% seen once; the top ten hold 3% to 3.5%. Sequencing was performed on PBMCs or T cells enriched from blood (not recorded which). These receptor sequences come from a woman aged 40 to 49 who had been exposed to COVID-19.

The chain couples TRBV7-8 to TRBJ2-7, with TRBD1 as a possible D gene (6 bases). Germline CDR1 reads SGHVS; CDR2 reads FQNEAQ. The CDR3 is 16 amino acids. Trimming removed 5 bases at V and 2 bases at J, with 19 bases between. The CDR3 nucleotides are TGTGCCAGCAGCATCAACCAGGGGTTGGGGACCTACGAGCAGTACTTC. It is translated as CASSINQGLGTYEQYF.

The chain combines TRBV2 with TRBJ2-1; 9 bases agree with TRBD2. The V gene's germline CDR1 is SNHLY and CDR2 FYNNEI. J was trimmed by 5 bases and V by 6 bases; bases with no gene match: 8. This CDR3 contains 15 residues. This chain's CDR3 is CASRPLAGRDNEQFF. The DNA of the CDR3 is TGTGCCAGCAGGCCCCTAGCGGGAAGGGACAATGAGCAGTTCTTC. Supplemented by reference TRBV2 and TRBJ2-1, the full variable domain reads EPEVTQTPSHQVTQMGQEVILRCVPISNHLYFYWYRQILGQKVEFLVSFYNNEISEKSEIFDDQFSVERPDGSNFTLKIRSTKLEDSAMYFCASRPLAGRDNEQFFGPGTRLTVL.

The chain employs TRBV28 and TRBJ1-4, with D tentatively TRBD1 (5 bases). V lost 5 bases and J 0 bases, leaving 10 bases between the germline ends. This CDR3 spans 15 amino acids. Germline-derived CDR1 and CDR2 are MDHEN and SYDVKM. The CDR3 region has the DNA TGTGCCAGCAGTCCCCCGACAGCAACTAATGAAAAACTGTTTTTT. Translated: CASSPPTATNEKLFF.

V usage is TRBV28 and J usage is TRBJ1-3; 8 nucleotides line up with TRBD1. The CDR3 has 14 residues. Losses at the gene ends were 4 bases for V and 8 bases for J; bases not matched to a gene: 7. Germline-derived CDR1 and CDR2 are MDHEN and SYDVKM. The CDR3 DNA sequence: TGTGCCAGCAGTTCCAGGGGGCGCAGTGACACCATATATTTT. Translating gives CASSSRGRSDTIYF.

V gene TRBV19 combines with J gene TRBJ2-3; TRBD2 matches at 12 bases. The CDR3 contains 17 residues. Germline-derived CDR1 and CDR2 are LNHDA and SQIVND (reference sequence). The trim removed 3 bases at V and 5 bases at J, leaving 9 bases unmatched. CDR3 amino acids: CASSISSGGAVVDTQYF. Written as DNA, the CDR3 is TGTGCCAGTAGTATCTCTAGCGGGGGGGCTGTGGTAGATACGCAGTATTTT.

The rearrangement uses TRBV2 and TRBJ2-2; D is perhaps TRBD2 (6 bases). Trimming shortened V by 7 bases and J by 6 bases, and 15 bases separated the two germline ends. CDR3 length equals 14 residues. Per germline, CDR1 SNHLY and CDR2 FYNNEI. CDR3 amino acids: CASKSSESAGELFF. CDR3 nucleotides: TGTGCCAGCAAGTCTAGCGAGAGTGCCGGGGAGCTGTTTTTT.

This clone came up a few times. V gene TRBV5-6 combines with J gene TRBJ1-2; D call uncertain. This CDR3 has 13 amino acids. V was pared by 4 bases and J by 7 bases, with 14 bases between. Germline V gene sequence: CDR1 SGHDT, CDR2 YYEEEE. CDR3 sequence reads: CASSRDPESGYTF. CDR3 in DNA: TGTGCCAGCAGCCGGGATCCGGAAAGTGGCTACACCTTC.

The V gene is TRBV4-2, the J gene TRBJ2-2; perhaps TRBD1 as D (5 bases). The CDR3 extends over 16 amino acids. The germline V gene encodes CDR1 LGHNA and CDR2 YNFKEQ. V lost 8 bases and J lost 1, with 17 bases in between. The CDR3 sequence: CASAHQGMENTGELFF. In DNA form, the CDR3 reads TGTGCCAGCGCTCATCAGGGAATGGAGAACACCGGGGAGCTGTTTTTT.

V is TRBV9 and J is TRBJ1-1; D uncertain. With 4 bases removed from V and 0 bases from J, the gap between germline ends came to 13 bases. Germline CDR1 reads SGDLS; CDR2 reads YYNGEE. CDR3 length: 15 residues. In nucleotides, the CDR3 is TGTGCCAGCAGCCAATACAGCAGAATGAACACTGAAGCTTTCTTT. It specifies CASSQYSRMNTEAFF. The complete variable domain, with remaining parts taken from reference TRBV9 and TRBJ1-1, reads DSGVTQTPKHLITATGQRVTLRCSPRSGDLSVYWYQQSLDQGLQFLIQYYNGEERAKGNILERFSAQQFPDLHSELNLSSLELGDSALYFCASSQYSRMNTEAFFGQGTRLTVV.

The chain employs TRBV19 and TRBJ2-3; D is possibly TRBD1 (6 bases). CDR3 size: 13 residues. V lost 6 bases and J 4 bases, leaving 11 bases between the germline ends. Germline loops: CDR1 LNHDA, CDR2 SQIVND (reference sequence). Here the CDR3 reads CASSNRAADTQYF. In nucleotides, the CDR3 is TGTGCCAGTAGCAACAGGGCGGCAGATACGCAGTATTTT.

The rearrangement joins TRBV7-3 to TRBJ2-6; no firm D call. The CDR3 extends over 13 amino acids. Germline V lookup: CDR1 SGHTA, CDR2 FQGTGA. Trimming removed 8 bases at V and 4 bases at J, with 9 bases between. The CDR3 DNA follows: TGTGCCAGCGCGTCGGTAGGGGCCAACGTCCTGACTTTC. Translating gives CASASVGANVLTF.

This clone was recorded only once. The CDR3 region is CASSPRVLAGYTF. The CDR3 DNA follows: TGTGCCAGCAGCCCCAGGGTCTTAGCCGGCTACACCTTC. V usage is TRBV5-6 and J usage is TRBJ1-2; the D gene is possibly TRBD1 (5 bases). The CDR3 runs 13 residues. The V gene's germline CDR1 is SGHDT and CDR2 YYEEEE. The V end lost 4 bases, the J end lost 8 bases, and 15 bases lay between the germline ends.

V usage is TRBV27 and J usage is TRBJ1-6, with TRBD1 matching 8 bases. The CDR3 is 16 amino acids. Germline V gene sequence: CDR1 MNHEY, CDR2 SMNVEV (reference sequence). V lost 8 bases, J lost 5 bases, and 11 bases stayed unmatched. The CDR3 loop is CASGITGGVNNSPLHF. DNA for the CDR3: TGTGCCAGCGGCATCACAGGGGGAGTTAATAATTCACCCCTCCACTTT.

The chain links TRBV7-9 to TRBJ2-1, with unresolved D. CDR1 is SEHNR, CDR2 FQNEAQ, per germline (reference sequence). V was shortened by 2 bases and J by 12 bases, with 8 bases between the two germline ends. The CDR3 has 11 residues. The chain's CDR3 is CASSLSPSQFF. CDR3 bases: TGTGCCAGCAGCTTATCCCCTTCGCAGTTCTTC.

The count of this clone is one. The V and J genes are TRBV3-1 (or the pseudogene TRBV3-2) and TRBJ2-7; D is undetermined. Germline V gene sequence: CDR1 LGHDT, CDR2 YNNKEL (reference sequence). The CDR3 runs 11 residues. V lost 3 bases and J lost 6, with 6 bases in between. The CDR3 DNA reads TGTGCCAGCAGCCATGGCAGCGAGCAGTACTTC. This gives the protein CASSHGSEQYF.

V and J are TRBV5-1 and TRBJ2-3; 10 bases align to TRBD1. The CDR3 totals 16 residues. Germline V gene data show CDR1 as SGHRS and CDR2 as YFSETQ. V shed 0 bases, J shed 4 bases, and the junction held 5 bases outside the gene matches. CDR3 loop: CASSLEGTGVADTQYF. DNA for the CDR3: TGCGCCAGCAGCTTGGAGGGGACAGGGGTTGCAGATACGCAGTATTTT.

The chain carries TRBV4-2 and TRBJ2-5; 10 bases align to TRBD2. CDR1 is LGHNA, CDR2 YNFKEQ, per germline. The CDR3 contains 15 residues. V lost 1 base and J lost 4; bases outside the gene matches: 3. Written as DNA, the CDR3 is TGTGCCAGCAGCCAAGCTTCTAGCGGGGGAGAGACCCAGTACTTC. This gives the protein CASSQASSGGETQYF.